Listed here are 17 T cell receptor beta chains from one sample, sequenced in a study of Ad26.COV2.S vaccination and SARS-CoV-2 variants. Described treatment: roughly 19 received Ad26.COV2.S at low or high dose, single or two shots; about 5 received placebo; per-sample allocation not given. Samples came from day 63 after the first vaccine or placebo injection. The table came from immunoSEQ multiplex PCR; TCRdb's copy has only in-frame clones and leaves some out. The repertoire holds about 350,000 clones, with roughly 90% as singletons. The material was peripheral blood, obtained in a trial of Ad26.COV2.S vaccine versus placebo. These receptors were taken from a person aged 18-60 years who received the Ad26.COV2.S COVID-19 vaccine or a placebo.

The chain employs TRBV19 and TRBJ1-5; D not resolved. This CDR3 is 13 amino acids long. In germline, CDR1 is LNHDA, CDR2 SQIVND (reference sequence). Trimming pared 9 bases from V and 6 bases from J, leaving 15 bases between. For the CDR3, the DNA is TGTGCCAGCGGAAGTGGGGTAATTCAGCCCCAGCATTTT. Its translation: CASGSGVIQPQHF.

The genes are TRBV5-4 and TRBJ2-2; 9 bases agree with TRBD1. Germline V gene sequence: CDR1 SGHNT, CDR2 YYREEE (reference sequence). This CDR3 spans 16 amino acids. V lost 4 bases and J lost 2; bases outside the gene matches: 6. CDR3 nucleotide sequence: TGTGCCAGCAGCGCCGGACAGGGGCGTAACACCGGGGAGCTGTTTTTT. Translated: CASSAGQGRNTGELFF. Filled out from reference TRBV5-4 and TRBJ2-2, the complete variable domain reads ETGVTQSPTHLIKTRGQQVTLRCSSQSGHNTVSWYQQALGQGPQFIFQYYREEENGRGNFPPRFSGLQFPNYSSELNVNALELDDSALYLCASSAGQGRNTGELFFGEGSRLTVL.

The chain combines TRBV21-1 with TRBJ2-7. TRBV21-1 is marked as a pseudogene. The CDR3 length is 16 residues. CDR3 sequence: CASSPRDRSFSYEQYF. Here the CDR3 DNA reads TGTGCCAGCAGCCCTCGGGACCGAAGTTTCTCCTACGAGCAGTACTTC.

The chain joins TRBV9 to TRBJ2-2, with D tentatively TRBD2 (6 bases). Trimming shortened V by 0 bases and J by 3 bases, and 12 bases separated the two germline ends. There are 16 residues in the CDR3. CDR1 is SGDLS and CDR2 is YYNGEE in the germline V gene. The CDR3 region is CASSVVGGSHTGELFF. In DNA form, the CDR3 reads TGTGCCAGCAGCGTAGTGGGGGGTTCGCACACCGGGGAGCTGTTTTTT. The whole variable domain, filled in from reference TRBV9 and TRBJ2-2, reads DSGVTQTPKHLITATGQRVTLRCSPRSGDLSVYWYQQSLDQGLQFLIQYYNGEERAKGNILERFSAQQFPDLHSELNLSSLELGDSALYFCASSVVGGSHTGELFFGEGSRLTVL.

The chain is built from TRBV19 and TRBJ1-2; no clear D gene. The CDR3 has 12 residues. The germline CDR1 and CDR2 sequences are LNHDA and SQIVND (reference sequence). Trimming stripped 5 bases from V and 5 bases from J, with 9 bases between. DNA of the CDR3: TGTGCCAGTAGTGTGATCCAATATGGCTACACCTTC. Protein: CASSVIQYGYTF.

The CDR3 DNA reads TGTGCCAGTAGTAGACAGGGGGTCGGTAATTCACCCCTCCACTTT. Protein: CASSRQGVGNSPLHF. The chain links TRBV19 to TRBJ1-6, with 9 bases fitting TRBD1. Trimming at V came to 4 bases and at J to 6 bases, leaving 4 bases not matched to a gene. Germline V CDR1 and CDR2: LNHDA, SQIVND (reference sequence). The CDR3 sequence is 15 residues long.

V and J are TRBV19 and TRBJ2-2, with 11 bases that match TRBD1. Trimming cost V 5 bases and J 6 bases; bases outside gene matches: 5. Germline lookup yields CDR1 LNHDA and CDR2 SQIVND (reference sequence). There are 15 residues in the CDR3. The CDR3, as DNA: TGTGCCAGTAGTCACGGGACAGGGGGTGCCGGGGAGCTGTTTTTT. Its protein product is CASSHGTGGAGELFF. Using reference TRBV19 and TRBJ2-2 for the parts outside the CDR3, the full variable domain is DGGITQSPKYLFRKEGQNVTLSCEQNLNHDAMYWYRQDPGQGLRLIYYSQIVNDFQKGDIAEGYSVSREKKESFPLTVTSAQKNPTAFYLCASSHGTGGAGELFFGEGSRLTVL.

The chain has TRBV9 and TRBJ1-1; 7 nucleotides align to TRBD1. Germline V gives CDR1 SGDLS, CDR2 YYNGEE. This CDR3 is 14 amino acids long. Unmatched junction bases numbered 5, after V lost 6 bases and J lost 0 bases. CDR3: CASTAGGVNTEAFF. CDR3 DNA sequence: TGTGCCAGCACGGCAGGGGGGGTGAACACTGAAGCTTTCTTT.

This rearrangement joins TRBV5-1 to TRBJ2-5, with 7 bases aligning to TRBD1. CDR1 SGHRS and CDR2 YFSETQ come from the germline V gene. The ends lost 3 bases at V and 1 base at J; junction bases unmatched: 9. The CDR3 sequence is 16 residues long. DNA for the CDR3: TGCGCCAGCAGCTACACGACAGGGTCTACCCAAGAGACCCAGTACTTC. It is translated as CASSYTTGSTQETQYF.

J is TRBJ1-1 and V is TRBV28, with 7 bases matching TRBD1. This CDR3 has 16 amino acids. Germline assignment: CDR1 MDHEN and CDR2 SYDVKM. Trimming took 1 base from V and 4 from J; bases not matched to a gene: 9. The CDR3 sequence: CASSLSTGAGSTEAFF. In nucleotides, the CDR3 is TGTGCCAGCAGTTTATCCACAGGGGCGGGAAGCACTGAAGCTTTCTTT. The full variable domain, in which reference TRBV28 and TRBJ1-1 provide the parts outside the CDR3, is DVKVTQSSRYLVKRTGEKVFLECVQDMDHENMFWYRQDPGLGLRLIYFSYDVKMKEKGDIPEGYSVSREKKERFSLILESASTNQTSMYLCASSLSTGAGSTEAFFGQGTRLTVV.

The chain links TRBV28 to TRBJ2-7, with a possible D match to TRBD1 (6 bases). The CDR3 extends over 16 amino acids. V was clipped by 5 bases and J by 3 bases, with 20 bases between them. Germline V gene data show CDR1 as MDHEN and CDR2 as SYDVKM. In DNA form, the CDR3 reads TGTGCCAGCAGTCCACAGACAGGTCTTGGAGACTACGAGCAGTACTTC. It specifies CASSPQTGLGDYEQYF.

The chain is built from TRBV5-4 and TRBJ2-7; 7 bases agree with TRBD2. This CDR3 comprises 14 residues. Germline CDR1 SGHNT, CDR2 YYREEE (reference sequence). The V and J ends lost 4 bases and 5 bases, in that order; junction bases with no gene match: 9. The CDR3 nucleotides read TGTGCCAGCAGCCGCGGACTAGGTTCAAACGAGCAGTACTTC. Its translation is CASSRGLGSNEQYF.

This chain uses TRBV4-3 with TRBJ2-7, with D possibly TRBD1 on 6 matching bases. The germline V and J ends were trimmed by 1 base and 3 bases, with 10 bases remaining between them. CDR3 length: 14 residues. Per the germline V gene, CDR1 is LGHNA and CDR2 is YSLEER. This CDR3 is CASSQGEGGYEQYF. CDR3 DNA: TGCGCCAGCAGCCAAGGTGAAGGGGGCTACGAGCAGTACTTC.

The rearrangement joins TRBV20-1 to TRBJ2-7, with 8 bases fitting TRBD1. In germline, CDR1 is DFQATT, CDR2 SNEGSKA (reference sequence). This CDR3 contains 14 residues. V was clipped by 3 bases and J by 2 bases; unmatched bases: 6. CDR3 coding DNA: TGCAGTGCTAGTGGGGACAGGCGCACCTACGAGCAGTACTTC. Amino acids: CSASGDRRTYEQYF.

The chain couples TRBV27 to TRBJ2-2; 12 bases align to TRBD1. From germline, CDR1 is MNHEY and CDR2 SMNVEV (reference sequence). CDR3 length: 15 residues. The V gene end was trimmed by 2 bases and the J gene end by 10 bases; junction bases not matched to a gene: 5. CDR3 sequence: CASSLLGTGGEELFF. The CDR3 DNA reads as TGTGCCAGCAGTTTACTCGGGACAGGGGGCGAGGAGCTGTTTTTT.

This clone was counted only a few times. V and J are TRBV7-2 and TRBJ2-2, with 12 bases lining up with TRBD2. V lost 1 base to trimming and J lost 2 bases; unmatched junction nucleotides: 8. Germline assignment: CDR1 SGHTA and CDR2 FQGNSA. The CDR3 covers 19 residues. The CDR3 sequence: CASSLDPGLAGRNTGELFF. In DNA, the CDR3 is TGTGCCAGCAGCTTAGATCCCGGACTAGCGGGGCGCAACACCGGGGAGCTGTTTTTT.

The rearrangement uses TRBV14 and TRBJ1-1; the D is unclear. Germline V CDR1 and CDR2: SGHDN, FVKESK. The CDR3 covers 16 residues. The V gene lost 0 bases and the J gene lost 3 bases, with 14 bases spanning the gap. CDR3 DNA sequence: TGTGCCAGCAGCCAAGATTTCCCGAATCGGGACACTGAAGCTTTCTTT. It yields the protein CASSQDFPNRDTEAFF.